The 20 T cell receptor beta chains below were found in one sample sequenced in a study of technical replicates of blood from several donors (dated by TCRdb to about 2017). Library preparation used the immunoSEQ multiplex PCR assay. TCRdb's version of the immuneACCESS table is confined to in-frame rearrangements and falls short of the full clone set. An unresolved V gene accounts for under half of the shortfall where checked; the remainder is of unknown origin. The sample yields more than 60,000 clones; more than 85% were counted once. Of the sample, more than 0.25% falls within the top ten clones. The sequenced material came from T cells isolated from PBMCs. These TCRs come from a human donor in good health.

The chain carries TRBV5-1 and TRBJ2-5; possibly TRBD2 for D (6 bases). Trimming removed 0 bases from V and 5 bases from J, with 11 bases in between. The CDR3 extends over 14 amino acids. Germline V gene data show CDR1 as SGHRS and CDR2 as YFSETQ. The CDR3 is CASSLASGEETQYF. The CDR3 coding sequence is TGCGCCAGCAGCTTGGCCTCGGGGGAGGAGACCCAGTACTTC. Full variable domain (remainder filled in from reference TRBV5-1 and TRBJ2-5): KAGVTQTPRYLIKTRGQQVTLSCSPISGHRSVSWYQQTPGQGLQFLFEYFSETQRNKGNFPGRFSGRQFSNSRSEMNVSTLELGDSALYLCASSLASGEETQYFGPGTRLLVL.

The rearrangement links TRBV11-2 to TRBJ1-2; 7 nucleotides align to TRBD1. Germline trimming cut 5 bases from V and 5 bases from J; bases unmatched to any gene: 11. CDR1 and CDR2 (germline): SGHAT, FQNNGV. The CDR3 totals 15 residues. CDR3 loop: CASSLGTALGYGYTF. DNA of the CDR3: TGTGCCAGCAGCCTGGGGACAGCCTTAGGATATGGCTACACCTTC.

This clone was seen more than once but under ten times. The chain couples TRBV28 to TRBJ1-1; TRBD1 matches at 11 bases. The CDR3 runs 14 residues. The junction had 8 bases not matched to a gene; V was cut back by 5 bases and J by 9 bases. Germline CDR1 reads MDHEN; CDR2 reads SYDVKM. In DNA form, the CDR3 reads TGTGCCAGCAGTCAGAGGACAGGGGGCGCGAAAGCTTTCTTT. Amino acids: CASSQRTGGAKAFF. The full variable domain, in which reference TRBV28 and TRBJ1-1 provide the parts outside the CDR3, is DVKVTQSSRYLVKRTGEKVFLECVQDMDHENMFWYRQDPGLGLRLIYFSYDVKMKEKGDIPEGYSVSREKKERFSLILESASTNQTSMYLCASSQRTGGAKAFFGQGTRLTVV.

As DNA, the CDR3 is TGTGCCAGCGGACTAGACTTTTACAATGAGCAGTTCTTC. This sequence encodes CASGLDFYNEQFF. J is TRBJ2-1 and V is TRBV14; 7 nucleotides agree with TRBD2. Germline lookup yields CDR1 SGHDN and CDR2 FVKESK. The CDR3 runs to 13 residues. Trimming cost V 8 bases and J 4 bases; bases outside gene matches: 5.

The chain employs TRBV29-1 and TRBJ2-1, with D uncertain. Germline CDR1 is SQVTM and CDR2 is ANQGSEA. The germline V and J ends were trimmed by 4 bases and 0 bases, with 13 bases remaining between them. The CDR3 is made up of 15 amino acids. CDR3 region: CSVVPVFSSYNEQFF. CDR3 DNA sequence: TGCAGCGTTGTCCCCGTGTTTAGCTCCTACAATGAGCAGTTCTTC.

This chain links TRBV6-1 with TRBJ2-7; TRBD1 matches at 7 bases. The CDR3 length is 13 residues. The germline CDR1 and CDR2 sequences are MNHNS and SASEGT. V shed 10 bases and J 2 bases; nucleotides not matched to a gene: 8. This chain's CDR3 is CATLTGTAYEQYF. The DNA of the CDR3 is TGTGCCACCCTTACTGGGACAGCCTACGAGCAGTACTTC.

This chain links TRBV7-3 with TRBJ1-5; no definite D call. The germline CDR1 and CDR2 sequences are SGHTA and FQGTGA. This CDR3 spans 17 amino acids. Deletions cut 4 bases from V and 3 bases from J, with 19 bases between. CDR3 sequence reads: CASSWAHNHFNNQPQHF. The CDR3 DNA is TGTGCCAGCAGCTGGGCTCACAATCATTTTAACAATCAGCCCCAGCATTTT.

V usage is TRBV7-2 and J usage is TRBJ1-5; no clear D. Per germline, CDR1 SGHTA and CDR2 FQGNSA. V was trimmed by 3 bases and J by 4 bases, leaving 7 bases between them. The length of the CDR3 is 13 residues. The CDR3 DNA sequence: TGTGCCAGCAGCTTCCGGGAAAATCAGCCCCAGCATTTT. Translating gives CASSFRENQPQHF.

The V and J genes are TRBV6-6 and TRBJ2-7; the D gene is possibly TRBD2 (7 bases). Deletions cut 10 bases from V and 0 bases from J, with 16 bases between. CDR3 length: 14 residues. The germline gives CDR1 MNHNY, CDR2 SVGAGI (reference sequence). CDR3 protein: CATRGAGNSYEQYF. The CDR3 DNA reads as TGTGCCACCCGGGGGGCGGGGAACTCCTACGAGCAGTACTTC.

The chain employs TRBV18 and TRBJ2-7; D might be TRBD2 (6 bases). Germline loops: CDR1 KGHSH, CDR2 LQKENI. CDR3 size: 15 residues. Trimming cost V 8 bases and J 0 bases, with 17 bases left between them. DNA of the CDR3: TGTGCCAGCACCACTGGGGGGACTCCCTCCTACGAGCAGTACTTC. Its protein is CASTTGGTPSYEQYF.

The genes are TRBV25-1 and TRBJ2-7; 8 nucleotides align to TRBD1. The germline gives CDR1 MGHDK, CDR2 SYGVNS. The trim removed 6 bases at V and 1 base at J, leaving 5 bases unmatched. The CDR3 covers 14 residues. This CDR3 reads CASRGQDSSYEQYF. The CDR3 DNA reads TGTGCCAGCAGGGGACAGGATTCTTCCTACGAGCAGTACTTC.

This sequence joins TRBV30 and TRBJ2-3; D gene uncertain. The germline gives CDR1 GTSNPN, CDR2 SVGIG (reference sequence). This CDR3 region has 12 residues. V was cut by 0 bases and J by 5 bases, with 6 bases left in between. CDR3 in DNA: TGTGCCTGGAGTGTCGGTAGAGATACGCAGTATTTT. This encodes CAWSVGRDTQYF.

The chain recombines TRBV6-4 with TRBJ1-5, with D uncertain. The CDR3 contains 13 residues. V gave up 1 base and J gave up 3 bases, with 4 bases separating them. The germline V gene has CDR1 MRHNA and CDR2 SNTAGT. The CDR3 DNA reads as TGTGCCAGCAGTGACTTTATCAATCAGCCCCAGCATTTT. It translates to CASSDFINQPQHF.

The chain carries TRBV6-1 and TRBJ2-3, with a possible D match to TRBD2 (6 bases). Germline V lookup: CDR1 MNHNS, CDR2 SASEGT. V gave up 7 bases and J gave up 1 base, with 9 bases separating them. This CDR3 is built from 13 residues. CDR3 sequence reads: CASIASGTDTQYF. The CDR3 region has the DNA TGTGCCAGCATCGCTAGCGGCACAGATACGCAGTATTTT.

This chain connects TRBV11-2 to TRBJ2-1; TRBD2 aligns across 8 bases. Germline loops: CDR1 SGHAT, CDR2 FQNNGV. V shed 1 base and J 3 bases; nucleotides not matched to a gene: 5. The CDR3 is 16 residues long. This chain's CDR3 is CASSLVTGGFYNEQFF. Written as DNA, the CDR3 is TGTGCCAGCAGCTTAGTAACGGGAGGGTTCTACAATGAGCAGTTCTTC.

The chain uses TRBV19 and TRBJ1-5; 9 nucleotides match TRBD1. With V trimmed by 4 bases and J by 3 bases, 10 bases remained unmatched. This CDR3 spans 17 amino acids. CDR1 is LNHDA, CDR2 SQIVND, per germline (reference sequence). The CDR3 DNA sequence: TGTGCCAGTAGTACTACAACCGGGACAGGGTACAATCAGCCCCAGCATTTT. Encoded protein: CASSTTTGTGYNQPQHF.

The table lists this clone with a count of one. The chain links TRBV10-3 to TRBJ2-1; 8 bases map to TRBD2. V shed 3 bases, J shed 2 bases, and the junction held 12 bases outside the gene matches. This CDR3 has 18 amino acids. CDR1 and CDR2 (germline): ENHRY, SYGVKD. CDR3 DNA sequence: TGTGCCATCAGTGACCCCCGGGGTGAAGCGGGAGCCTACAATGAGCAGTTCTTC. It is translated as CAISDPRGEAGAYNEQFF.

The CDR3 DNA sequence: TGTGCCAGCAGCTTCCGGAGTTACTATGGCTACACCTTC. This sequence encodes CASSFRSYYGYTF. V gene TRBV11-3 combines with J gene TRBJ1-2; D ambiguous. The germline V and J ends were trimmed by 3 bases and 3 bases, with 8 bases remaining between them. This CDR3 region has 13 residues. Germline assignment: CDR1 SGHNT and CDR2 YENEEA.

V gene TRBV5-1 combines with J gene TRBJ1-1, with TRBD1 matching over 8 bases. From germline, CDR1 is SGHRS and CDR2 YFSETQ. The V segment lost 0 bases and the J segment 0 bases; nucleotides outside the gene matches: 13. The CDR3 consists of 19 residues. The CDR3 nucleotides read TGCGCCAGCAGCTTGGACAGGGGGGATTCTCTCTCTATGAACACTGAAGCTTTCTTT. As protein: CASSLDRGDSLSMNTEAFF.

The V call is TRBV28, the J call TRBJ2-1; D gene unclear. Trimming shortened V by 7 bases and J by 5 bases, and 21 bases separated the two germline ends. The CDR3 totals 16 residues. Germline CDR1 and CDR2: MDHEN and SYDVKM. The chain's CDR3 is CASTLLPRQNHNEQFF. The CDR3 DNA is TGTGCCAGCACCCTTCTTCCGAGGCAGAACCACAATGAGCAGTTCTTC.